This T cell receptor beta chain was captured by sequencing in a study of T cell responses to AZD1222 COVID-19 vaccine. General study findings and limits: Spike-specific TCR breadth and depth both grew after two AZD1222 doses. Baseline seropositivity characterized only a handful of AZD1222 recipients. Dominant CD4 TCR responses targeted spike regions 160-218 and 743-854. White British people made up most donors, females outnumbered males, and clonal diversity was possibly underestimated.

TCRdb's table, derived via immunoSEQ multiplex PCR, lists solely in-frame clones and lacks some. There are about 75,000 clones in the sample; about 87% occur only once, and more than 8% lies in the top ten. Germline-derived CDR1 and CDR2 are SGHTA and FQGNSA. This CDR3 comprises 15 residues. V lost 4 bases, J lost 0 bases, and 1 base stayed unmatched. About this clone: Its antigen is as yet unknown.

The rearrangement uses TRBV7-2 and TRBJ1-3; 9 bases match TRBD1. Source: peripheral blood, taken 28 days after the second dose of the MenACWY control vaccine. The sequence derives from an adult who received the MenACWY meningococcal vaccine as a control. Written as DNA, the CDR3 is TGTGCCAGCAGCTCGACAGGGGGCTCTGGAAACACCATATATTTT. It yields the protein CASSSTGGSGNTIYF.